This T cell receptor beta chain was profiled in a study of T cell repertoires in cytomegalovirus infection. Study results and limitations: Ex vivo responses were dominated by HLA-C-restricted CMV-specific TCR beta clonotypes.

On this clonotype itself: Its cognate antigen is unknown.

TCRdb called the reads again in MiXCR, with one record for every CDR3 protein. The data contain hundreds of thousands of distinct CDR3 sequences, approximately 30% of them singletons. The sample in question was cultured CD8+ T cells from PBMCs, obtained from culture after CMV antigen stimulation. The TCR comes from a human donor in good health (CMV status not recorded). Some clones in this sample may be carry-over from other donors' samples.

The CDR3 sequence is CASSVVGTYEQYF. In DNA, the CDR3 is TGTGCCAGCAGCGTGGTAGGGACCTACGAGCAGTACTTC. The V call is TRBV7-9, the J call TRBJ2-7, with D hard to call. The CDR3 covers 13 residues. Trimming removed 5 bases from V and 2 bases from J, with 10 bases in between. Per the germline V gene, CDR1 is SEHNR and CDR2 is FQNEAQ (reference sequence). Combining the CDR3 with reference TRBV7-9 and TRBJ2-7 gives the whole variable domain DTGVSQNPRHKITKRGQNVTFRCDPISEHNRLYWYRQTLGQGPEFLTYFQNEAQLEKSRLLSDRFSAERPKGSFSTLEIQRTEQGDSAMYLCASSVVGTYEQYFGPGTRLTVT.